A single sample is the source of the 7 T cell receptor beta chains below, sequenced in a study of T cell responses to AZD1222 COVID-19 vaccine. Generated by immunoSEQ multiplex PCR, the TCRdb table keeps only in-frame clones and is missing some. The sample has roughly 100,000 clones, about 88% seen once. The sequencing used peripheral blood, collected 28 days after the second AZD1222 dose. These receptors were taken from an adult who received the AZD1222 COVID-19 vaccine.

This sequence joins TRBV3-1 (or the pseudogene TRBV3-2) and TRBJ1-3; no reliable D call. CDR1 LGHDT and CDR2 YNNKEL come from the germline V gene (reference sequence). V lost 5 bases, J lost 5 bases, and 16 bases lay in between. The CDR3 spans 15 residues. CDR3 in amino acids: CASSYGEGRRNTIYF. CDR3 sequence (DNA): TGTGCCAGCAGCTACGGGGAGGGCAGGCGAAACACCATATATTTT.

The chain carries TRBV11-2 and TRBJ2-1, with D possibly being TRBD1 (5 bases). The CDR3 is made up of 17 amino acids. In germline, CDR1 is SGHAT, CDR2 FQNNGV. With 5 bases removed from V and 4 bases from J, the gap between germline ends came to 21 bases. CDR3 nucleotide sequence: TGTGCCAGCAGCCCCCGGCAGGGTGGTCTAGGTTACAATGAGCAGTTCTTC. This encodes CASSPRQGGLGYNEQFF.

This chain joins TRBV30 and TRBJ1-2, with 7 nucleotides matching TRBD1. Germline trimming cut 2 bases from V and 4 bases from J; bases unmatched to any gene: 4. This CDR3 is 13 amino acids long. From germline, CDR1 is GTSNPN and CDR2 SVGIG (reference sequence). CDR3 nucleotide sequence: TGTGCCTGGAGTTCGACAGGGCTCTATGGCTACACCTTC. Translating gives CAWSSTGLYGYTF.

Remarks on this clone: Different DNA sequences within this sample yield the same CDR3. The chain carries TRBV30 and TRBJ1-5, with D uncertain. CDR1 is GTSNPN, CDR2 SVGIG, per germline (reference sequence). This CDR3 spans 13 amino acids. Deletions cut 0 bases from V and 4 bases from J, with 7 bases between. The CDR3 region is CAWSVGSNQPQHF. In DNA, the CDR3 is TGTGCCTGGAGTGTGGGATCAAATCAGCCCCAGCATTTT.

For the CDR3, the DNA is TGTGCCAGTAGTTGGACAGATAATAGCAATCAGCCCCAGCATTTT. Protein sequence: CASSWTDNSNQPQHF. The gene calls are TRBV19 and TRBJ1-5; D is perhaps TRBD1 (6 bases). Trimming removed 5 bases at V and 0 bases at J, with 11 bases between. The CDR3 sequence is 15 residues long. Germline lookup yields CDR1 LNHDA and CDR2 SQIVND (reference sequence). Full variable domain (outside the CDR3, taken from reference TRBV19 and TRBJ1-5): DGGITQSPKYLFRKEGQNVTLSCEQNLNHDAMYWYRQDPGQGLRLIYYSQIVNDFQKGDIAEGYSVSREKKESFPLTVTSAQKNPTAFYLCASSWTDNSNQPQHFGDGTRLSIL.

This clone occurred a few times. V usage is TRBV4-3 and J usage is TRBJ1-6; D might be TRBD1 (6 bases). Germline V CDR1 and CDR2: LGHNA, YSLEER. This CDR3 contains 14 residues. V was cut by 0 bases and J by 8 bases, with 8 bases left in between. The CDR3 spells CASSQEGGHSPLHF. CDR3 nucleotide sequence: TGCGCCAGCAGCCAAGAGGGGGGGCATTCACCCCTCCACTTT.

This clone came up once. The chain joins TRBV19 to TRBJ2-5; 9 bases align to TRBD2. The V and J ends lost 3 bases and 4 bases, in that order; junction bases with no gene match: 3. Per germline, CDR1 LNHDA and CDR2 SQIVND (reference sequence). This CDR3 contains 14 residues. The CDR3 nucleotides are TGTGCCAGTAGTATGCCGGGACTAGCAGAGACCCAGTACTTC. Protein: CASSMPGLAETQYF.